This TCR beta chain was obtained from a study of control samples from healthy donors and cancer patients. The CDR3 has 15 residues. CDR1 is SGDLS, CDR2 YYNGEE, per germline. V was cut by 0 bases and J by 0 bases, with 4 bases left in between. Some clones are missing from TCRdb's copy, which holds only in-frame ones; the method was immunoSEQ multiplex PCR. The table lists approximately 100,000 clones, just under 95% of them singletons, with around 2.8% in the top ten. This TCR was recovered from a human donor in good health. The donor label of this sample is uncertain. Input material: blood. This chain connects TRBV9 to TRBJ1-6, with D hard to call. The CDR3 sequence: CASSVDSSYNSPLHF. The CDR3 DNA sequence: TGTGCCAGCAGCGTAGACAGCTCCTATAATTCACCCCTCCACTTT.